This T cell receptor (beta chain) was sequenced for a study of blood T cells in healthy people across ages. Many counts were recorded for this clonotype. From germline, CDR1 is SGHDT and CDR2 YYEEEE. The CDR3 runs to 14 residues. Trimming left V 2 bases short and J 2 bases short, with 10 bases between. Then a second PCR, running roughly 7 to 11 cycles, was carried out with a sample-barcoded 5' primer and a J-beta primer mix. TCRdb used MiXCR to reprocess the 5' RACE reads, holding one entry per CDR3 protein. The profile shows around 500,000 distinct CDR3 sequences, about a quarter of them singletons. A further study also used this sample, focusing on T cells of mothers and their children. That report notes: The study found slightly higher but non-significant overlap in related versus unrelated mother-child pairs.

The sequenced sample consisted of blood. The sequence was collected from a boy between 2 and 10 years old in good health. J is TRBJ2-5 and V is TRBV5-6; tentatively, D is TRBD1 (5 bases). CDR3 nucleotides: TGTGCCAGCAGCTTTTGGGGCCGACAAGAGACCCAGTACTTC. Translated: CASSFWGRQETQYF.